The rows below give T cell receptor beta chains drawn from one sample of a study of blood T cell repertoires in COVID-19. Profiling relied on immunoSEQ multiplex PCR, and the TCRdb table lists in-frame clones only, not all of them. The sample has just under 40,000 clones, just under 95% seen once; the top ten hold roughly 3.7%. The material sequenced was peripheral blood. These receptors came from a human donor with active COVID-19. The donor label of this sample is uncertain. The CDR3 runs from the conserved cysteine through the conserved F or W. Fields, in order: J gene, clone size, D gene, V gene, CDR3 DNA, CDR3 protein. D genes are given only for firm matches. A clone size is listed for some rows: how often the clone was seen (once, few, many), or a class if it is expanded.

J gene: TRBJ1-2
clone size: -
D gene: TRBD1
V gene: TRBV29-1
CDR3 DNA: TGCAGCGTTGTCAGGGACAGGGGTAGCTACACCTTC
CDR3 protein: CSVVRDRGSYTF

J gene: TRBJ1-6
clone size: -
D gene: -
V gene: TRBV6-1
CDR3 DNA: TGTGCCAGCAGTGATCATCTTCAGACGGGGTCACCCCTCCACTTT
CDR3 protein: CASSDHLQTGSPLHF

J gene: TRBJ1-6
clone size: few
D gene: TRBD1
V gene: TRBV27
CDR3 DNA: TGTGCCAGCAGGGGGGACAGGGCGGGGAATTCACCCCTCCACTTT
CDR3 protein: CASRGDRAGNSPLHF

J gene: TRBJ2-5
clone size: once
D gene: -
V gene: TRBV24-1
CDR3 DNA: TGTGCCACCAGTGATTCCTATACAGGAATGGTCCGGGAGACCCAGTACTTC
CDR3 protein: CATSDSYTGMVRETQYF

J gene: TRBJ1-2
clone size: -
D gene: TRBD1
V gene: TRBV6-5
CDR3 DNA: TGTGCCAGCCGGGAAACAGGGGGCCGGGATGGCTACACCTTC
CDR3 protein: CASRETGGRDGYTF

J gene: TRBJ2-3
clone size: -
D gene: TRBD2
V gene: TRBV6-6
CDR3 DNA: TGTGCCAGCAGCCTCGGGGGGGCAGGTGATACGCAGTATTTT
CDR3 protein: CASSLGGAGDTQYF

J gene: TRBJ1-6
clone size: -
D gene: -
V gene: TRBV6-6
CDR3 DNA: TGTGCCAGCAGTTCGGATTCACCCCTCCACTTT
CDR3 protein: CASSSDSPLHF

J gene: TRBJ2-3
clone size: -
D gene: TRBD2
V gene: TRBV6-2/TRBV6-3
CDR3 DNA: TGTGCCAGCAGTTCCGGGACTAGCGGGATGAAGGCTACAGATACGCAGTATTTT
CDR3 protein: CASSSGTSGMKATDTQYF

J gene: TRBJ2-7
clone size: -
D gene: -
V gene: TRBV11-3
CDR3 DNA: TGTGCCAGCAGCCCCCTAGGTGTATACGAGCAGTACTTC
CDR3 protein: CASSPLGVYEQYF

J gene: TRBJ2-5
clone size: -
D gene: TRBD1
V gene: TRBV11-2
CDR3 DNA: TGTGCCAGCAGCTTAGGAGCGGACAGGGAGGCCCAGTACTTC
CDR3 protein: CASSLGADREAQYF

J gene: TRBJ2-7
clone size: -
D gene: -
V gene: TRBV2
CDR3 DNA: TGTGCCAGCAGTGAGTTGAGGGACACCACCTACGAGCAGTACTTC
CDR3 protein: CASSELRDTTYEQYF

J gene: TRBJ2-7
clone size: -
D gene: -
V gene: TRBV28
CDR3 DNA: TGTGCCAGCAGGGACGCGGGAACCTACGAGCAGTACTTC
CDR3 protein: CASRDAGTYEQYF

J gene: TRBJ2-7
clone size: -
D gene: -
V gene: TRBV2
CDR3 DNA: TGTGCCAGCAGTGTTTGGGACACATCCTACGAGCAGTACTTC
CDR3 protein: CASSVWDTSYEQYF

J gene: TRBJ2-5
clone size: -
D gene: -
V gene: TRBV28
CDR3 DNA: TGTGCCAGCCAGGGCCCGGATCAAGAGACCCAGTACTTC
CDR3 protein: CASQGPDQETQYF

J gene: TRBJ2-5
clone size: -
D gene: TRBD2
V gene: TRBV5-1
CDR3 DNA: TGCGCCAGCAGCTTGGGGACTAGCGGAATAAGTGCGGAGACCCAGTACTTC
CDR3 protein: CASSLGTSGISAETQYF

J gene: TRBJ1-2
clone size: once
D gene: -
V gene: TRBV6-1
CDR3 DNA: TGTGCCAGCAGTGAGCTGCCAGGAACCCATGGCTACACCTTC
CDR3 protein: CASSELPGTHGYTF

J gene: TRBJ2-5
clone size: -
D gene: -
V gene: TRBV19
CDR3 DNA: TGTGCCAGTAGTGGGACTGGACAAGAGACCCAGTACTTC
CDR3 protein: CASSGTGQETQYF

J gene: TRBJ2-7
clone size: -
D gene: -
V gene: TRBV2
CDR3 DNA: TGTGCCAGCAGTGAATCCCAGGTGGGGGCGAAGGTCGAGCAGTACTTC
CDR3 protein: CASSESQVGAKVEQYF

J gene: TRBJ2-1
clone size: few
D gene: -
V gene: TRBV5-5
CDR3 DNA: TGTGCCAGCAGCTTGTGGGGAGATGAGCAGTTCTTC
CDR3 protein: CASSLWGDEQFF

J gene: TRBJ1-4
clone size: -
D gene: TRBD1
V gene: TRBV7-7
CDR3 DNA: TGTGCTAGCAGCCCTGGACAGGGCAACAATGAAAAACTGTTTTTT
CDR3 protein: CASSPGQGNNEKLFF

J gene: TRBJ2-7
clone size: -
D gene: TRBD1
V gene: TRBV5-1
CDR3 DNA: TGCGCCAGCAGCCTAACAGGGGATGTGCGCACCTACGAGCAGTACTTC
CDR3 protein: CASSLTGDVRTYEQYF

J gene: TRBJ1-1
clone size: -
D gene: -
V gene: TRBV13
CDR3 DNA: TGTGCCAGCAGCGCACAGGATTTTCAACAAGCTTTCTTT
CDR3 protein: CASSAQDFQQAFF

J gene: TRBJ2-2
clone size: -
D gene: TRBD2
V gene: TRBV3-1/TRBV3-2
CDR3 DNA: TGTGCCAGCAGCGGGACTAGCGGGGCTATCGGGGAGCTGTTTTTT
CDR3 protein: CASSGTSGAIGELFF

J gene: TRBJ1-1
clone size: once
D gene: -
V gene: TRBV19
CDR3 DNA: TGTGCCAGTAGTCAAGACAGGAGGAACACTGAAGCTTTCTTT
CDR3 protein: CASSQDRRNTEAFF

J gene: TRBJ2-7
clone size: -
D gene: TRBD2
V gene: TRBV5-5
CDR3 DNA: TGTGCCAGCAGTCCAAGACTAGCGGGCTCGTCCTACGAGCAGTACTTC
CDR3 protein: CASSPRLAGSSYEQYF

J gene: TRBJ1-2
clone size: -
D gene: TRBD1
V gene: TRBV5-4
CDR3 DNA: TGTGCCAGCAGGGACAGGGCCTCATATGGCTACACCTTC
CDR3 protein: CASRDRASYGYTF

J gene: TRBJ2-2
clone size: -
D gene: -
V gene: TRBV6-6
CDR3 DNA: TGTGCCAGCAGTTACTTACAGGCCGGGGAGCTGTTTTTT
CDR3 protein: CASSYLQAGELFF

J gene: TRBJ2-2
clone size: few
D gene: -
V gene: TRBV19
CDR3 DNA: TGTGCCAGTAGTATATCGGGGAGCGGGGAGCTGTTTTTT
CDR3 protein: CASSISGSGELFF

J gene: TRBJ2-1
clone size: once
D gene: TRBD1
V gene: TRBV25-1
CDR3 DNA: TGTGCCAGCAGGGGTGACAGGGGGTATTCTAATGAGCAGTTCTTC
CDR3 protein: CASRGDRGYSNEQFF

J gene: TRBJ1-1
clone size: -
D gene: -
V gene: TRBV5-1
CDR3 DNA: TGCGCCAGCAGCGTCGACAGGAACACTGAAGCTTTCTTT
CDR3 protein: CASSVDRNTEAFF

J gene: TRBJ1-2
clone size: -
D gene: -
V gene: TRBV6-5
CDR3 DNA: TGTGCCAGCAGCCCCCCGGGGAGATATGGCTACACCTTC
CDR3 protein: CASSPPGRYGYTF

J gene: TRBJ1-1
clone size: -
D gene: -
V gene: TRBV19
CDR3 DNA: TGTGCCAGCTCCCTCAATCGGGGAGGTGAAGCTTTCTTT
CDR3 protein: CASSLNRGGEAFF

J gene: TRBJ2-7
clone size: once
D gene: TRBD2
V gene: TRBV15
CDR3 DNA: TGTGCCACCAGCAGAGGGATCCTTGGACTAGCGGTAAACGAGCAGTACTTC
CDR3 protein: CATSRGILGLAVNEQYF

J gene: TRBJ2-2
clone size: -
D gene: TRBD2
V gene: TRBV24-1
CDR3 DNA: TGTGCCACCAGTGAGTCCGGGAGGGCGGGGAACACCGGGGAGCTGTTTTTT
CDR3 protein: CATSESGRAGNTGELFF

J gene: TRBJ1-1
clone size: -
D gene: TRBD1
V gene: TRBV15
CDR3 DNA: TGTGCCACCAGCAAAGAGACAGGGGAAGCTTTCTTT
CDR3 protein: CATSKETGEAFF

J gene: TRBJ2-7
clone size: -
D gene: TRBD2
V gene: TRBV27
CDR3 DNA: TGTGCCAGCAGTTTATATAGCGGGCCCTACGAGCAGTACTTC
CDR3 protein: CASSLYSGPYEQYF

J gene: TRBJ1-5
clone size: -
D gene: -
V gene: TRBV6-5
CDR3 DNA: TGTGCCAGCAGGGAGACAGGACTTAATCAGCCCCAGCATTTT
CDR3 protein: CASRETGLNQPQHF

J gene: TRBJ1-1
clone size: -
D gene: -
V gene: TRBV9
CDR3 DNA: TGTGCCAGCAGCGTACGACAGGCAAACACTGAAGCTTTCTTT
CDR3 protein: CASSVRQANTEAFF

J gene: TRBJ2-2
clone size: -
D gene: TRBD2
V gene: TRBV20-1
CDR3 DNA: TGCAGTGCTAGTCGCCAGCGGGGGGGCACCGGGGAGCTGTTTTTT
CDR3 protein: CSASRQRGGTGELFF

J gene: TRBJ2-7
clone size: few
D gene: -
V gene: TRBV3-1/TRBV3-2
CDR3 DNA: TGTGCCAGCAGCCAAGACAGATACTACGAGCAGTACTTC
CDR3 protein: CASSQDRYYEQYF

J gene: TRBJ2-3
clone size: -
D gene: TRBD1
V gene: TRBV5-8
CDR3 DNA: TGTGCCAGCAGTCCCGGGACAGGGAGTACAGATACGCAGTATTTT
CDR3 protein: CASSPGTGSTDTQYF

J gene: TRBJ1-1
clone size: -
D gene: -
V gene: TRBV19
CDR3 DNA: TGTGCCAGTAGAAACCGGGACACCTACACTGAAGCTTTCTTT
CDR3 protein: CASRNRDTYTEAFF

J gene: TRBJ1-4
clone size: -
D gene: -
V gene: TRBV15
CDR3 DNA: TGTGCCACCAGCATAGGGACTGGTGAAAAACTGTTTTTT
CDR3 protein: CATSIGTGEKLFF

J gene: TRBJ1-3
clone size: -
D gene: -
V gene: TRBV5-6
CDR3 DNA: TGTGCCAGCAGCTCTTCTGAAGGCGGGGCCATATATTTT
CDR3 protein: CASSSSEGGAIYF

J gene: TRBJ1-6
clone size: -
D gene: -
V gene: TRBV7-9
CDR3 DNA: TGTGCCAGCAGCTTAGACCGATCAGGACCCCTCCACTTT
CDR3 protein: CASSLDRSGPLHF

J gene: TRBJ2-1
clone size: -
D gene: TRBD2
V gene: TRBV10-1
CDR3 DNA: TGCGCCAGCAGCCCCAGCGGGGTCCCTGAGCAGTTCTTC
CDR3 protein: CASSPSGVPEQFF

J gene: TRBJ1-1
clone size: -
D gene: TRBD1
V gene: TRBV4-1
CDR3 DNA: TGCGCCAGCAGCCAAGACGGGACAGCGCGACAAGCTTTCTTT
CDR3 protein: CASSQDGTARQAFF

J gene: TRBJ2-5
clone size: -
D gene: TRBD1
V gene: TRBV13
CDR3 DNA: TGTGCCAGCAGCCCCTGGGACAGGGGGAAAGAGACCCAGTACTTC
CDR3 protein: CASSPWDRGKETQYF

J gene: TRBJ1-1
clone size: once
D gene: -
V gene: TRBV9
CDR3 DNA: TGTGCCAGCAGCGTAGGCGGTCTGGGGAACACTGAAGCTTTCTTT
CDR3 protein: CASSVGGLGNTEAFF

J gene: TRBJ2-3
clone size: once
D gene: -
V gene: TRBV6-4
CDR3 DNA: TGTGCCAGCAGCGCACAGGGTTTAGAGGCAGATACGCAGTATTTT
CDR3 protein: CASSAQGLEADTQYF

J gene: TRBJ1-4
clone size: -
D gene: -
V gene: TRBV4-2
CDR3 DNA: TGTGCCAGCAGCCAAGCCCCAGTGCGGCAAAATGAAAAACTGTTTTTT
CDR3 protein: CASSQAPVRQNEKLFF

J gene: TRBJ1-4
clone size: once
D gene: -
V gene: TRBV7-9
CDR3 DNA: TGTGCCAGCAGCACACCAGGGGTCCCTAATGAAAAACTGTTTTTT
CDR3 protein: CASSTPGVPNEKLFF

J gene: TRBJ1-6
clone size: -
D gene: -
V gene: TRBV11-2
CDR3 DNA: TGTGCCAGCAGCCCCAGAAGTAATTCACCCCTCCACTTT
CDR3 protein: CASSPRSNSPLHF

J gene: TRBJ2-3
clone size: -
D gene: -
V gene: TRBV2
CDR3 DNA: TGTGCCAGCAGTGAGGACATGACAGATACGCAGTATTTT
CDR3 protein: CASSEDMTDTQYF